These 15 T cell receptor beta chains were all obtained from the same sample, sequenced in a study of identifying expanded T cells in peripheral blood. Here immunoSEQ multiplex PCR was the method, and the copy in TCRdb shows in-frame clones only, minus some. The sample contains about 78,000 clones, more than 75% of which appear only once. Sequencing was done on a sample of blood. The receptor set was obtained from a person aged 18-70 years in good health.

On this clone: Mismatch with germline at one junction end may stem from a read error. The genes are TRBV5-1 and TRBJ2-7; 7 bases line up with TRBD1. This CDR3 contains 13 residues. Per the germline V gene, CDR1 is SGHRS and CDR2 is YFSETQ. CDR3 sequence (DNA): TGCGCCAGCAGCTTGGAAGAGGGGGCGGCGAAGAACTTC. Its translation is CASSLEEGAAKNF.

This clone was observed once. The chain carries TRBV2 and TRBJ2-2; the D is unclear. The CDR3 extends over 12 amino acids. Germline V gives CDR1 SNHLY, CDR2 FYNNEI. V was trimmed by 6 bases and J by 6 bases, leaving 8 bases between them. The CDR3 protein is CASRRLPGELFF. The CDR3 nucleotides read TGTGCCAGCAGGCGACTCCCCGGGGAGCTGTTTTTT.

The chain is built from TRBV29-1 and TRBJ1-5; unclear D gene. The CDR3 has 13 amino acids. Germline V CDR1 and CDR2: SQVTM, ANQGSEA. CDR3 sequence (DNA): TGCGCGACTGGGCTAGATAGCAATCAGCCCCAGCATTTT. This codes for CATGLDSNQPQHF.

The sample holds a few counts of this clone. The rearrangement joins TRBV7-2 to TRBJ2-7; TRBD1 matches at 7 bases. CDR1 and CDR2 (germline): SGHTA, FQGNSA. This CDR3 comprises 15 residues. J gave up 2 bases and V 1 base, and 5 bases lay outside the gene matches. CDR3 loop: CASSLGSGTAYEQYF. The DNA for the CDR3 is TGTGCCAGCAGCTTAGGGTCGGGGACAGCCTACGAGCAGTACTTC.

The gene calls are TRBV11-3 and TRBJ2-1, with D possibly matching TRBD2 (5 bases). In germline, CDR1 is SGHNT, CDR2 YENEEA. V lost 3 bases, J lost 5 bases, and 11 bases lay in between. The CDR3 is 14 amino acids. The CDR3 nucleotides are TGTGCCAGCAGCTTCTCGGGAACACACAATGAGCAGTTCTTC. Translating gives CASSFSGTHNEQFF.

V usage is TRBV19 and J usage is TRBJ2-7; D not certain. The germline V and J ends were trimmed by 3 bases and 0 bases, with 15 bases remaining between them. Per germline, CDR1 LNHDA and CDR2 SQIVND (reference sequence). The length of the CDR3 is 16 residues. For the CDR3, the DNA is TGTGCCAGTAGTATCTTCACTGGGCAGCGCTCCTACGAGCAGTACTTC. Translating it yields CASSIFTGQRSYEQYF.

This clone was counted a few times. The chain carries TRBV5-8 and TRBJ2-3, with D hard to call. The CDR3 is made up of 15 amino acids. V gave up 0 bases and J gave up 7 bases, with 15 bases separating them. The germline CDR1 and CDR2 sequences are SGHTS and YDEGEE. The CDR3 sequence is CASSLVADFTHTQYF. DNA for the CDR3: TGTGCCAGCAGCTTGGTGGCCGATTTCACCCATACGCAGTATTTT.

This chain joins TRBV4-3 and TRBJ1-2; D is unclear. The CDR3 runs 13 residues. The germline CDR1 and CDR2 sequences are LGHNA and YSLEER. V lost 6 bases and J 4 bases, leaving 12 bases between the germline ends. The CDR3 coding sequence is TGCGCCAGCAGTCCCCCCGGACGCTATGGCTACACCTTC. Translation: CASSPPGRYGYTF.

This clone showed up just once. This chain connects TRBV9 to TRBJ2-2, with no clear D. The CDR3 is made up of 13 amino acids. V was trimmed by 0 bases and J by 5 bases, leaving 5 bases between them. Germline V lookup: CDR1 SGDLS, CDR2 YYNGEE. CDR3 sequence reads: CASSVVGTGELFF. CDR3 nucleotide sequence: TGTGCCAGCAGCGTAGTAGGGACCGGGGAGCTGTTTTTT.

The CDR3 DNA is TGTGCCAGCAGTTTTCCGCAAGCCCTCCAAGAGACCCAGTACTTC. As protein: CASSFPQALQETQYF. The genes are TRBV28 and TRBJ2-5, with D unresolved. V was cut by 3 bases and J by 1 base, with 12 bases left in between. Germline CDR1 MDHEN, CDR2 SYDVKM. This CDR3 has 15 residues.

As DNA, the CDR3 is TGTGCCAGTAGCCAGACGGAATACAATGAGCAGTTCTTC. Translation gives CASSQTEYNEQFF. The rearrangement uses TRBV19 and TRBJ2-1; no firm D call. This CDR3 is 13 amino acids long. Germline V lookup: CDR1 LNHDA, CDR2 SQIVND (reference sequence). V was clipped by 6 bases and J by 4 bases, with 10 bases between them. The variable domain in full, completed from reference TRBV19 and TRBJ2-1, reads DGGITQSPKYLFRKEGQNVTLSCEQNLNHDAMYWYRQDPGQGLRLIYYSQIVNDFQKGDIAEGYSVSREKKESFPLTVTSAQKNPTAFYLCASSQTEYNEQFFGPGTRLTVL.

V and J are TRBV6-5 and TRBJ1-6, with D possibly TRBD1 on 5 matching bases. The CDR3 is 16 amino acids. CDR1 and CDR2 from the germline V gene are MNHEY and SVGAGI. Between the trimmed V and J ends, which lost 0 bases and 7 bases, there was a span of 13 bases. The CDR3 nucleotides are TGTGCCAGCAGTTACTCGGGGGTGTCGAAGAATTCACCCCTCCACTTT. Translating it yields CASSYSGVSKNSPLHF.

CDR3 nucleotide sequence: TGTGCCAGCAGCACGTCAACCCAAGAGACCCAGTACTTC. Translated, it gives CASSTSTQETQYF. The chain recombines TRBV9 with TRBJ2-5; D is uncertain. With 4 bases removed from V and 1 base from J, the gap between germline ends came to 8 bases. The V gene's germline CDR1 is SGDLS and CDR2 YYNGEE. The CDR3 covers 13 residues.

The chain combines TRBV19 with TRBJ1-6; D is perhaps TRBD1 (6 bases). Germline V CDR1 and CDR2: LNHDA, SQIVND (reference sequence). Trimming pared 6 bases from V and 1 base from J, leaving 22 bases between. The CDR3 loop spans 19 amino acids. CDR3 protein: CASSRGHADGGSYNSPLHF. In nucleotides, the CDR3 is TGTGCCAGTAGCCGGGGACACGCGGACGGGGGTTCCTATAATTCACCCCTCCACTTT.

The chain combines TRBV10-3 with TRBJ1-6; the D is unclear. Germline loops: CDR1 ENHRY, CDR2 SYGVKD. V was shortened by 0 bases and J by 5 bases, with 8 bases between the two germline ends. This CDR3 spans 15 amino acids. The CDR3 DNA reads TGTGCCATCAGTGAGTCGGGCAGAAATAATTCACCCCTCCACTTT. Translated, it gives CAISESGRNNSPLHF.